This T cell receptor beta chain was obtained from a study of OX40 agonist ivuxolimab in advanced cancers. A note on the overall study: Ivuxolimab, which targeted the costimulatory receptor OX40 (CD134), was an agonistic, fully human IgG2 monoclonal antibody. Intravenous ivuxolimab was administered to patients every 2 weeks at six dose levels: 0.01, 0.1, 0.3, 1.5, 3 and 10 mg/kg. Of the roughly 52 dose-escalation patients, hepatocellular carcinoma was present in 19, melanoma in approximately 15, renal cell carcinoma in 9 and head and neck cancer in 9. In the dose-escalation cohort, more than 80% of patients were male, and the mean age was around 65 years with a range of roughly 20 to 79. Patients were allowed to have had prior anti-PD-1, anti-PD-L1 or anti-CTLA-4 therapy, and roughly two fifths of the dose-escalation patients had been treated with checkpoint inhibitors. Partial responses were achieved by three dose-escalation patients, of whom one had hepatocellular carcinoma and two had cutaneous melanoma. The point of sequencing TCRbeta in the periphery was to test whether ivuxolimab changed TCR sequence diversity and drove clonal T-cell expansion. The paper describes the monotherapy dose-escalation part (N of about 55 patients) of the phase I trial of ivuxolimab. Broad study findings and their caveats: On average, CD8+ T cells showed more expanded clones than CD4+ T cells after ivuxolimab. In partial responders in the 0.1-3.0 mg/kg groups, normalized peripheral clonal expansion was found to be among the lowest, especially among CD8+ T cells. Low levels of normalized T-cell clonal expansion were also seen in some nonresponding patients. At doses from 0.1 to 3.0 mg/kg, clonal expansion was seen in both CD4+ and CD8+ blood T cells between baseline and week 6. Which antigens the clonally expanded peripheral T cells were specific for was not determined.

As concerns this clone: This receptor's antigen is unknown. No per-base quality is available; no much larger clone lies one base away.

To sequence the TCRbeta CDR3 region, genomic DNA was isolated from the sorted cells. The immunoSEQ Assay was used for sequencing of TCRbeta CDR3 regions. TCRdb provides this immuneACCESS table in a form limited to in-frame rearrangements. Some clones are lacking; in checked studies, under half of them reflect an unresolved V gene, and why the rest are absent is not known. The sample table holds under 70,000 clones, of which approximately 81% were seen once. Approximately 2% of the sample is in the top ten clones. Based on the germline V gene (reference sequence), the CDR1 and CDR2 sequences are MNHNY and SVGAGI. Reading from cysteine to phenylalanine, the CDR3 counts 13 amino acids. CDR3 DNA is the only sequence kept; it has 39 bases, read in frame from the first base. V is cut by 7 bases and J by 0 bases, and the space between the germline ends is 8 bases. Patients with autoimmune disease history or receiving systemic immunosuppression were excluded from the trial. Peripheral blood for TCR sequencing was collected from all dose cohorts at baseline, on cycle 4 day 1, and on cycle 7 day 1. Samples were obtained from an open-label, multicenter, first-in-human phase I dose-escalation trial of ivuxolimab. Adults with locally advanced or metastatic head and neck squamous cell, hepatocellular, melanoma or renal cell carcinoma were enrolled in the trial. Before TCR sequencing, CD4+ T cells and CD8+ T cells were sorted from peripheral blood as separate populations.

The sequencing here drew on CD4+ or CD8+ T cells sorted from blood, taken in a trial of the OX40 agonist ivuxolimab. The sequence is built from TRBV6-6 and TRBJ2-3, with the D gene call left open. This clonotype was obtained from an adult with an advanced solid tumor such as melanoma, head and neck, liver or kidney cancer. For the CDR3, the sequence is CASTPDSTDTQYF. Read as DNA, the sequence is TGTGCCAGCACTCCAGACAGCACAGATACGCAGTATTTT.